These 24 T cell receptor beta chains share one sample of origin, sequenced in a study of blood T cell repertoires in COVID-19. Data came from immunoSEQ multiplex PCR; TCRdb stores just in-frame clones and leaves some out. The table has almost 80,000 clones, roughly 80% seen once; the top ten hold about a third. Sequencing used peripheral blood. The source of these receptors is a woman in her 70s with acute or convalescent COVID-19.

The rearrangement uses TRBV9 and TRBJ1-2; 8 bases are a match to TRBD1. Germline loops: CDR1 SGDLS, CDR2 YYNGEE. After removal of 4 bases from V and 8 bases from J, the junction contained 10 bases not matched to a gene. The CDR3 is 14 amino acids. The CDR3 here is CASSTGRTGSGYTF. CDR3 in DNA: TGTGCCAGCAGCACGGGAAGGACAGGGAGCGGCTACACCTTC.

CDR3 nucleotide sequence: TGCAGTGCTAGAGCTAGCGTTCAGCAGTTCTTC. Translated: CSARASVQQFF. The chain combines TRBV20-1 with TRBJ2-1; weak D call: TRBD2 (6 bases). Germline-derived CDR1 and CDR2 are DFQATT and SNEGSKA (reference sequence). Trimming took 1 base from V and 11 from J, leaving 9 bases between them. The CDR3 extends over 11 amino acids.

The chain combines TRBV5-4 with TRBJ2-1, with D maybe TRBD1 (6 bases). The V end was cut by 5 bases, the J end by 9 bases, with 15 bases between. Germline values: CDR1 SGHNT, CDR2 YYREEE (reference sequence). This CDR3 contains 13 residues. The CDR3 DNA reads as TGTGCCAGCAGGATCGTAGGGGGATCTGAGCAGTTCTTC. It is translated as CASRIVGGSEQFF.

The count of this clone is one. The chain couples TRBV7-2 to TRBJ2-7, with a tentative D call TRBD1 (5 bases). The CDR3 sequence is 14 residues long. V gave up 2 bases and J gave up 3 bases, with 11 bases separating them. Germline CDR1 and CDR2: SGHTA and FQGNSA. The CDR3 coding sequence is TGTGCCAGCAGCTTAAAATTAGGGGACTACGAGCAGTACTTC. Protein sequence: CASSLKLGDYEQYF.

CDR3 residues: CASSPGTGAQPQHF. CDR3 bases: TGTGCCAGCAGCCCTGGGACAGGGGCGCAGCCCCAGCATTTT. This sequence joins TRBV6-2 or TRBV6-3 and TRBJ1-5; TRBD1 aligns across 10 bases. CDR1 is MNHEY, CDR2 SVGEGT, per germline. The ends lost 6 bases at V and 7 bases at J; junction bases unmatched: 6. The CDR3 length is 14 residues.

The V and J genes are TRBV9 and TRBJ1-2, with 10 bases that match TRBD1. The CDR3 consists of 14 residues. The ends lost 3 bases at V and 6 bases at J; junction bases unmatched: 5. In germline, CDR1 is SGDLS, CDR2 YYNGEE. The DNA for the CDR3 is TGTGCCAGCAGCGCTCCGACAGGGGGCAATGGCTACACCTTC. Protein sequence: CASSAPTGGNGYTF.

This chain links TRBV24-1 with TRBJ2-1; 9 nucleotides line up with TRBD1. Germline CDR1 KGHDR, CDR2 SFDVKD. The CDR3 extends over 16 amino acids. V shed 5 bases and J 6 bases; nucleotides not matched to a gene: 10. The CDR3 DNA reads TGTGCCACCAGTGGAGGCGGGACAGGGACCTCCAATGAGCAGTTCTTC. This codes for CATSGGGTGTSNEQFF.

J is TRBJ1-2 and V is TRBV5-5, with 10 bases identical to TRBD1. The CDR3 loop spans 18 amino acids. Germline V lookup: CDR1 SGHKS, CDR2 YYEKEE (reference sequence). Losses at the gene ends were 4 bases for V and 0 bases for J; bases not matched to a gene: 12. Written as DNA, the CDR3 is TGTGCCAGCAGCACCTGGACAGGGGGGACTAAAGCTAACTATGGCTACACCTTC. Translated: CASSTWTGGTKANYGYTF.

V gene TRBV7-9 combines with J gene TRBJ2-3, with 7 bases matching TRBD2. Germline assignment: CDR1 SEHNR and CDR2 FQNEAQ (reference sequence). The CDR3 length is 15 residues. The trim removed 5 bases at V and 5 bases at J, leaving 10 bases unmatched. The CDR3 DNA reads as TGTGCCAGCAGCCCACGGGGAGGGCATGAAGATACGCAGTATTTT. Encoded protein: CASSPRGGHEDTQYF.

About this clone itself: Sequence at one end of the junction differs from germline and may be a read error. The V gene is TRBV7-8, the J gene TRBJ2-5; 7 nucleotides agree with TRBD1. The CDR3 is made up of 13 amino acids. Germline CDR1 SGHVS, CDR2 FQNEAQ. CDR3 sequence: CASSLDGFDRVHF. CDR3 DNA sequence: TGTGCCAGCAGCTTAGATGGTTTTGACAGGGTGCACTTC.

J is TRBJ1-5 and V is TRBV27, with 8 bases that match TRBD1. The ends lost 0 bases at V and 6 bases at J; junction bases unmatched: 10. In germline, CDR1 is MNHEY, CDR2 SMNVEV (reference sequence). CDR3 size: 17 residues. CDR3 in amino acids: CASSLSQGQGLSQPQHF. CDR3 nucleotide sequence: TGTGCCAGCAGTTTATCCCAAGGACAGGGTCTTTCTCAGCCCCAGCATTTT.

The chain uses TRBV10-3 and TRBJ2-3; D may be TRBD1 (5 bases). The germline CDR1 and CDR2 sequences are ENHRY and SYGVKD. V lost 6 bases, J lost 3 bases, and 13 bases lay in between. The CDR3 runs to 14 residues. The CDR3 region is CAISDSRGTDTQYF. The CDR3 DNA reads TGTGCCATCAGCGACTCAAGGGGAACAGATACGCAGTATTTT.

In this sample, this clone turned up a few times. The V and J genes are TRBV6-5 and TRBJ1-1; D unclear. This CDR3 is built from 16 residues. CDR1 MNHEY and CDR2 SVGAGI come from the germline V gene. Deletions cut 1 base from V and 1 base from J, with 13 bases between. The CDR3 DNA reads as TGTGCCAGCAGTTACTGGGGATCGGGGAAGAACACTGAAGCTTTCTTT. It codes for CASSYWGSGKNTEAFF.

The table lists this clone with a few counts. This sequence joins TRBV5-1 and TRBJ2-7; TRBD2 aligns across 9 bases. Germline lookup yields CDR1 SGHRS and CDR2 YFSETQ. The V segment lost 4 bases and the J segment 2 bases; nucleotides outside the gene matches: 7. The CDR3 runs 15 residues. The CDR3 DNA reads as TGCGCCAGCAGCCGCGGGGGGGCAGGGGCCTACGAGCAGTACTTC. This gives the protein CASSRGGAGAYEQYF.

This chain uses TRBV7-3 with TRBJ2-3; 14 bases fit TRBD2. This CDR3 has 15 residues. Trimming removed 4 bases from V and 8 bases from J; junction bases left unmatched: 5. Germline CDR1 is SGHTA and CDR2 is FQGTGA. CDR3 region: CASSSGTSGSSTQYF. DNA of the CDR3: TGTGCCAGCAGCTCCGGGACTAGCGGGAGCAGTACGCAGTATTTT. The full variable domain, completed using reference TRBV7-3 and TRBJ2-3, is GAGVSQTPSNKVTEKGKYVELRCDPISGHTALYWYRQSLGQGPEFLIYFQGTGAADDSGLPNDRFFAVRPEGSVSTLKIQRTERGDSAVYLCASSSGTSGSSTQYFGPGTRLTVL.

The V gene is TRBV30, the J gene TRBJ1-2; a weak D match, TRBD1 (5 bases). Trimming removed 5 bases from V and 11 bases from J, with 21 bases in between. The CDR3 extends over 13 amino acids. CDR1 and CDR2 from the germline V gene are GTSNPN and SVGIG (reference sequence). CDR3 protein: CAWEKRPGDAYTF. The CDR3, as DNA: TGTGCCTGGGAAAAGCGCCCGGGGGATGCGTACACCTTC. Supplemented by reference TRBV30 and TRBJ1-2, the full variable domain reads SQTIHQWPATLVQPVGSPLSLECTVEGTSNPNLYWYRQAAGRGLQLLFYSVGIGQISSEVPQNLSASRPQDRQFILSSKKLLLSDSGFYLCAWEKRPGDAYTFGSGTRLTVV.

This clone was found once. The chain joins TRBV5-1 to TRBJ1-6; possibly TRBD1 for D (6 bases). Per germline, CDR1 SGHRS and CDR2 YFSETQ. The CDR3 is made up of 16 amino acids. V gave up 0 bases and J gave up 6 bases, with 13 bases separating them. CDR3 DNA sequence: TGCGCCAGCAGCTTGGTGGGGGCGCTTAGTAATTCACCCCTCCACTTT. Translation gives CASSLVGALSNSPLHF. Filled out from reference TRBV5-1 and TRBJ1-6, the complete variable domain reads KAGVTQTPRYLIKTRGQQVTLSCSPISGHRSVSWYQQTPGQGLQFLFEYFSETQRNKGNFPGRFSGRQFSNSRSEMNVSTLELGDSALYLCASSLVGALSNSPLHFGNGTRLTVT.

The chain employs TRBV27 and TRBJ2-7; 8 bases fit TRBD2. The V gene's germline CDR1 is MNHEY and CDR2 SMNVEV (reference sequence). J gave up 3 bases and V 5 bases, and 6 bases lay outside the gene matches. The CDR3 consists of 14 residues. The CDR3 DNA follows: TGTGCCAGCAGTCGGGGGGGGTCGAACTACGAGCAGTACTTC. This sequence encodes CASSRGGSNYEQYF.

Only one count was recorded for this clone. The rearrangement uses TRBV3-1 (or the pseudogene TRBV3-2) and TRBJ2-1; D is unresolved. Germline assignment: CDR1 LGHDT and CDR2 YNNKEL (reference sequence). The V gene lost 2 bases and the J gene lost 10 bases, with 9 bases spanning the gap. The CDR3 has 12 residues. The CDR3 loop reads CASSQFSAEQFF. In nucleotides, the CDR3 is TGTGCCAGCAGCCAATTCTCCGCGGAGCAGTTCTTC.

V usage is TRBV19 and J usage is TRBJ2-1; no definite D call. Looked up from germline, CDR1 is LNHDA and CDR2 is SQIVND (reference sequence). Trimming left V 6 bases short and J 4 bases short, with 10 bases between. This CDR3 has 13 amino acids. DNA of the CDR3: TGTGCCAGTAGCACGAGAGCTTACAATGAGCAGTTCTTC. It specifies CASSTRAYNEQFF.

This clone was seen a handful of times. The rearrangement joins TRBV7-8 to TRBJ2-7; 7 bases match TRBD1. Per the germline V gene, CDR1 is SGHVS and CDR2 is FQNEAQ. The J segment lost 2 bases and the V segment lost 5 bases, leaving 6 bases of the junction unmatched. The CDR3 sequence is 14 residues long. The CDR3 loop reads CASSLHRGAYEQYF. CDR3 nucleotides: TGTGCCAGCAGCCTCCACAGGGGCGCCTACGAGCAGTACTTC.

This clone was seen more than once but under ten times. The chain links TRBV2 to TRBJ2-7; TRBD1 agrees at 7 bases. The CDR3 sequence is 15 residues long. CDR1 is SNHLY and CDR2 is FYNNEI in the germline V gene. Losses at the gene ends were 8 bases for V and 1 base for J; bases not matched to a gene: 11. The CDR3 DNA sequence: TGTGCCAGCCGGCTCTCCGGACAGGTATCCTACGAGCAGTACTTC. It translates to CASRLSGQVSYEQYF.

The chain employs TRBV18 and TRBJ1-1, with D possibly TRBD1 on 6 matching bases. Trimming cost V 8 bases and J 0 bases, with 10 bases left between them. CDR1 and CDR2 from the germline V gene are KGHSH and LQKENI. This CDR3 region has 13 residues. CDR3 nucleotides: TGTGCCAGCGAACAGGGAATGAACACTGAAGCTTTCTTT. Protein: CASEQGMNTEAFF.

The CDR3 reads CASSQGSTALTYEQYF. The CDR3 DNA is TGTGCCAGCAGCCAAGGATCCACAGCCCTTACCTACGAGCAGTACTTC. The chain couples TRBV3-1 (or the pseudogene TRBV3-2) to TRBJ2-7; D uncertain. V shed 1 base and J shed 2 bases, with 15 bases lying between them. The germline CDR1 and CDR2 sequences are LGHDT and YNNKEL (reference sequence). The CDR3 runs to 16 residues.